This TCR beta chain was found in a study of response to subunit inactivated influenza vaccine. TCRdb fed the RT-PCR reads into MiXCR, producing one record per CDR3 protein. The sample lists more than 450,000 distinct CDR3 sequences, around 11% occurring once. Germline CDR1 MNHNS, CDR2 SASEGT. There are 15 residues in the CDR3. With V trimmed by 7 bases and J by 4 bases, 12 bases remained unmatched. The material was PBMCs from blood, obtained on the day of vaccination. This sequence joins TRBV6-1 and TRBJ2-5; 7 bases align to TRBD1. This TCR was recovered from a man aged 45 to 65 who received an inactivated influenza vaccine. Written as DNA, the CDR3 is TGTGCCAGCACCCCCCGACAGGGTGCTGGAGAGACCCAGTACTTC. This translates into CASTPRQGAGETQYF.